This TCR beta chain was sequenced for a study of cytomegalovirus exposure and HLA in healthy donors. The germline V gene encodes CDR1 SGHRS and CDR2 YFSETQ. Unmatched junction bases numbered 9, after V lost 4 bases and J lost 8 bases. The CDR3 runs 14 residues. A note on this clone: Its antigen is currently unknown.

The PCR had 60 Vbeta and 13 Jbeta primers. TCRdb keeps only in-frame clones here, not all; method: immunoSEQ multiplex PCR. The sample has 100,000 to 120,000 clones, about 80% seen once; the top ten hold over 2.5%. General study points: Presence/absence analysis assumed near-uniform sequencing depth across donors.

The chain joins TRBV5-1 to TRBJ2-1; 7 positions match TRBD1. This sequence originates from a woman aged 60-75 years in good health and CMV-seropositive. The sample taken for sequencing was PBMCs. DNA for the CDR3: TGCGCCAGCAGCGGGGGACAGACACGAGATGAGCAGTTCTTC. Protein sequence: CASSGGQTRDEQFF. Full variable domain (remainder filled in from reference TRBV5-1 and TRBJ2-1): KAGVTQTPRYLIKTRGQQVTLSCSPISGHRSVSWYQQTPGQGLQFLFEYFSETQRNKGNFPGRFSGRQFSNSRSEMNVSTLELGDSALYLCASSGGQTRDEQFFGPGTRLTVL.